The present T cell receptor (beta chain) was sequenced within a study of T cells in Graves' hyperthyroidism and ophthalmopathy. The source material, RNA transcripts, was used to amplify TCR beta CDR3 regions. Carried out on the TCR CDR3, a first-round RT-PCR used the HTBI primer set. MiXCR was run by TCRdb on the multiplex PCR reads, yielding one entry per CDR3 protein. The repertoire has 370,000 or so distinct CDR3 sequences, approximately 14% of them found once; the top ten carry about 30%. At least ten counts were recorded for this clonotype. Its antigen remains unidentified. Diagnostic decisions used clinical symptoms, serum thyroxine and TRAb, thyroid ultrasound and orbital computed tomography. Predating any ophthalmopathy symptoms, the blood sample was taken at first hyperthyroidism diagnosis. Study observations and caveats: Most clonotypes expanded in the thyroid (above 0.001) were also present in blood. Through a model of 13 V-J features, ophthalmopathy was separated from stable hyperthyroidism.

V dropped 4 bases and J dropped 2 bases, with 11 bases sitting between them. CDR3 length: 14 residues. The germline CDR1 and CDR2 sequences are MNHEY and SMNVEV (reference sequence). V and J are TRBV27 and TRBJ1-2; tentative D call: TRBD1 (5 bases). The sample consisted of blood. The clonotype was recovered from a woman between 18 and 29 years old with Graves' hyperthyroidism that later progressed to Graves' ophthalmopathy. The CDR3 sequence is CASSSQGLNYGYTF. The CDR3 nucleotides are TGTGCCAGCAGTTCTCAGGGTCTGAACTATGGCTACACCTTC.